This T cell receptor (beta chain) was captured in a study of radiotherapy plus CTLA-4 blockade in lung cancer (dated by TCRdb to the late 2010s). Background on the whole study: Objective responses were observed in 15% to 20% of enrolled patients, and disease control was achieved in 25% to 40%. The paper's findings and limits, for the study overall: The strongest predictors of response, as reported, were early dynamic changes in blood T cell clones along with a rise in serum interferon-beta after radiation. TCR clones derived from tumors expanded in peripheral blood after treatment with radiotherapy and ipilimumab.

CDR1 and CDR2 are read off the germline V gene as SGHRS and YFSETQ. The CDR3 goes from the cysteine to the phenylalanine over 15 residues. Of the read, only the CDR3 DNA is kept; its 45 bases are in frame from base 1. A distance of 26 bases separates the germline ends of V and J, which lose 9 bases and 7 bases respectively. In this study, focal radiation therapy paired with CTLA-4 blockade (ipilimumab) was tested in patients who had chemo-refractory metastatic non-small-cell lung cancer. The library was generated by the immunoSEQ multiplex PCR assay. TCRdb re-hosts the immuneACCESS table, in-frame sequences only. Its copies lack some clones; in the studies checked, an unresolved V gene accounts for under half of them, and the cause for the rest is not known. The sample table lists some 51,000 clones, about four fifths of them with a count of one. 8.5% of the sample is taken by the ten largest. In the case of this clone: Its antigen is not yet known. Per-nucleotide qualities are absent, and no much larger clonotype sits a single base away.

The material was peripheral blood, obtained from a patient treated with radiotherapy plus ipilimumab. This chain joins TRBV5-1 to TRBJ2-7; the D gene is possibly TRBD1, with 7 bases matching. The receptor was derived from a human donor with non-small cell lung cancer who had a complete response to radiotherapy plus ipilimumab. The DNA is as follows: TGCGCCACCACAACCGCAGGGGGGCCGGTCAAGGAGCAGTACTTC. It translates to CATTTAGGPVKEQYF. With all but the CDR3 taken from the reference TRBV5-1 and TRBJ2-7 genes, the full variable domain is: KAGVTQTPRYLIKTRGQQVTLSCSPISGHRSVSWYQQTPGQGLQFLFEYFSETQRNKGNFPGRFSGRQFSNSRSEMNVSTLELGDSALYLCATTTAGGPVKEQYFGPGTRLTVT.